The clone carrying this TCR beta chain occurred a few times. Antigen: not known. The sample originates from a study of CD8 T cells in ankylosing spondylitis. Study results and limitations: Disease-associated clones were CD8+ and fairly uncommon in peripheral blood. Reactive arthritis synovial fluid and blood previously showed some of these motif variants. Matched ankylosing spondylitis synovial fluid reportedly contained a significantly enriched population of disease-linked clones.

Deletions cut 0 bases from V and 1 base from J, with 7 bases between. CDR1 is SGHRS, CDR2 YFSETQ, per germline. This CDR3 region has 14 residues. Making the TCR beta libraries involved quantitative 5'-RACE with molecular barcodes. A single record per CDR3 protein comes from TCRdb applying MiXCR to the 5' RACE reads. The sample has around 340,000 distinct CDR3 sequences; roughly 22% are singletons. The TCR sequence derives from a male donor with ankylosing spondylitis or in good health (not recorded which). The sequencing sample was made of blood, either unsorted or a sorted T cell fraction (not recorded which). The genes are TRBV5-1 and TRBJ1-1; unclear D gene. The CDR3 bases are TGCGCCAGCAGCTTGGTTTGGGGGAACACTGAAGCTTTCTTT. Translated, it gives CASSLVWGNTEAFF.